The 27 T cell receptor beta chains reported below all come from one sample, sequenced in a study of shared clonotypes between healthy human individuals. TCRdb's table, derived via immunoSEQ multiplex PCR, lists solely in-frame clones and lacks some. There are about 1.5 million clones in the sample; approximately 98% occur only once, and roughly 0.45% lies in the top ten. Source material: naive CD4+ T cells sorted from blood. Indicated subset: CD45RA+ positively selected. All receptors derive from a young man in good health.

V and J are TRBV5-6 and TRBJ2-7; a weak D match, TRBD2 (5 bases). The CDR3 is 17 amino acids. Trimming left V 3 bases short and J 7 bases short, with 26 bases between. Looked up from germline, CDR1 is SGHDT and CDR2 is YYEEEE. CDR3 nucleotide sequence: TGTGCCAGCAGCTCCCGCCGGGTAGCGCTATCAACGGGGGAGCAGTACTTC. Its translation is CASSSRRVALSTGEQYF. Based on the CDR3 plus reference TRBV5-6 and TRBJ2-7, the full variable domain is DAGVTQSPTHLIKTRGQQVTLRCSPKSGHDTVSWYQQALGQGPQFIFQYYEEEERQRGNFPDRFSGHQFPNYSSELNVNALLLGDSALYLCASSSRRVALSTGEQYFGPGTRLTVT.

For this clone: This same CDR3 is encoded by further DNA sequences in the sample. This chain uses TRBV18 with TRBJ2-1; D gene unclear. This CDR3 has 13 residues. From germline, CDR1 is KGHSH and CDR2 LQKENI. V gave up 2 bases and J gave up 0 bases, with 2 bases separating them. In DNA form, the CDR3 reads TGTGCCAGCTCACCAAGCTCCTACAATGAGCAGTTCTTC. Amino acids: CASSPSSYNEQFF.

CDR3 in DNA: TGTGCTAGTGGTTTGGTTTGGGGGACAGGGGGCCTGAACACTGAAGCTTTCTTT. The encoded protein is CASGLVWGTGGLNTEAFF. The chain recombines TRBV12-5 with TRBJ1-1; 12 bases are a match to TRBD1. The germline gives CDR1 LGHNT, CDR2 FRNRAP. The CDR3 contains 18 residues. The trim removed 0 bases at V and 0 bases at J, leaving 5 bases unmatched. The whole variable domain, remainder taken from reference TRBV12-5 and TRBJ1-1, is DARVTQTPRHKVTEMGQEVTMRCQPILGHNTVFWYRQTMMQGLELLAYFRNRAPLDDSGMPKDRFSAEMPDATLATLKIQPSEPRDSAVYFCASGLVWGTGGLNTEAFFGQGTRLTVV.

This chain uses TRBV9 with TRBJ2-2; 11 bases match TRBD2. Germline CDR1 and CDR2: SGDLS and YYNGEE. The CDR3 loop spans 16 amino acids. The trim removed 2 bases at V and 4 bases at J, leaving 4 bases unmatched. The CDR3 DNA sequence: TGTGCCAGCAGCGTCTTAGCGGGAGGGGGCACCGGGGAGCTGTTTTTT. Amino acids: CASSVLAGGGTGELFF.

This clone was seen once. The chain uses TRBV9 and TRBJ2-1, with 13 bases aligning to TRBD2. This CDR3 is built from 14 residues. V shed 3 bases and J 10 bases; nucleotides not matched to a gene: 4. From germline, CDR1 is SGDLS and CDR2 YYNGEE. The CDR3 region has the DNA TGTGCCAGCAGCGGACTAGCGGGAGGAGGGGAGCAGTTCTTC. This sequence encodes CASSGLAGGGEQFF. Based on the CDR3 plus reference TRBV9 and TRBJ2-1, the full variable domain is DSGVTQTPKHLITATGQRVTLRCSPRSGDLSVYWYQQSLDQGLQFLIQYYNGEERAKGNILERFSAQQFPDLHSELNLSSLELGDSALYFCASSGLAGGGEQFFGPGTRLTVL.

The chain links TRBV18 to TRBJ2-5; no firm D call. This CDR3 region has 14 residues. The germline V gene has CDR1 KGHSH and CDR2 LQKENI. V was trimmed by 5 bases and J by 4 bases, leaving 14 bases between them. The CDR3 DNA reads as TGTGCCAGCTCAGGGCAGGTTGACGGAGAGACCCAGTACTTC. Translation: CASSGQVDGETQYF. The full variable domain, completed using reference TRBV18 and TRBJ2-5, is NAGVMQNPRHLVRRRGQEARLRCSPMKGHSHVYWYRQLPEEGLKFMVYLQKENIIDESGMPKERFSAEFPKEGPSILRIQQVVRGDSAAYFCASSGQVDGETQYFGPGTRLLVL.

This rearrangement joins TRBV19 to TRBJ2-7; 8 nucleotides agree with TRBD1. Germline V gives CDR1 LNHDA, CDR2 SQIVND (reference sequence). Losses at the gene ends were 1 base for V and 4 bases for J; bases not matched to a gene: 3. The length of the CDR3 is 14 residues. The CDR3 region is CASSIAGQGYEQYF. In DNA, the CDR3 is TGTGCCAGTAGTATAGCAGGACAGGGTTACGAGCAGTACTTC.

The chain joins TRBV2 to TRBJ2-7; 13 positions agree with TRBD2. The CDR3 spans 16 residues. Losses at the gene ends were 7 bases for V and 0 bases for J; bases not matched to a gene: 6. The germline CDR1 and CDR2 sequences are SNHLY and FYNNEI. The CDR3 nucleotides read TGTGCCAGCAAAGATAGGACTAGCGGGAGCTCCTACGAGCAGTACTTC. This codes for CASKDRTSGSSYEQYF.

The CDR3 nucleotides read TGTGCTAGTGGTAACAGAGGGACTAGCGGGACGTACAATGAGCAGTTCTTC. Its translation is CASGNRGTSGTYNEQFF. The chain combines TRBV12-5 with TRBJ2-1, with 13 bases identical to TRBD2. The germline CDR1 and CDR2 sequences are LGHNT and FRNRAP. J lost 4 bases, V lost 5 bases, and 8 bases had no gene match. This CDR3 has 17 residues.

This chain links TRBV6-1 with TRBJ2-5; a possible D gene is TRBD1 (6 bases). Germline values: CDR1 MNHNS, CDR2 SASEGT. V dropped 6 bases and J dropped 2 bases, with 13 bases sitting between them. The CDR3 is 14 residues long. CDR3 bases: TGTGCCAGCAGACCCGACAGGAGACAAGAGACCCAGTACTTC. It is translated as CASRPDRRQETQYF.

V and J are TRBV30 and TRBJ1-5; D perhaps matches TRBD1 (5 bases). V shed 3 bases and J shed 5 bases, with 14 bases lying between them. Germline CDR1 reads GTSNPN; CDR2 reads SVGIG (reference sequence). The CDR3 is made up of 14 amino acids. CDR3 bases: TGTGCCTGGAGACCGAAGGGGAGTGATCAGCCCCAGCATTTT. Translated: CAWRPKGSDQPQHF.

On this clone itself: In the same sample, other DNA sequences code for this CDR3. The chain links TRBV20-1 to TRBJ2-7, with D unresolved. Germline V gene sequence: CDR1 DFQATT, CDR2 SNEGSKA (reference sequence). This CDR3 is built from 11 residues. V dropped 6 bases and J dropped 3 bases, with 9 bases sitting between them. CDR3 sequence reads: CSASSDYEQYF. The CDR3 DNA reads TGCAGTGCATCGTCGGACTACGAGCAGTACTTC.

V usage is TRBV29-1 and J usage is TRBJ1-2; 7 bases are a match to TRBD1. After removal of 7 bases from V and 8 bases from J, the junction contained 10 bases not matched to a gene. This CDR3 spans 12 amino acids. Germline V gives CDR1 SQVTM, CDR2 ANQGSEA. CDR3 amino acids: CSADRDIRGYTF. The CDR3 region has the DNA TGCAGCGCAGACAGGGATATTCGCGGCTACACCTTC.

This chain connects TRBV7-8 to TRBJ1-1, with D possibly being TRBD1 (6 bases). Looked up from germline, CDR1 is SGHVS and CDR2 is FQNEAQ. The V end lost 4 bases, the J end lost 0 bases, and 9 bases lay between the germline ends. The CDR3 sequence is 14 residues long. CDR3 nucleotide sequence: TGTGCCAGCAGCTCGGGACAACTGAACACTGAAGCTTTCTTT. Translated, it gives CASSSGQLNTEAFF.

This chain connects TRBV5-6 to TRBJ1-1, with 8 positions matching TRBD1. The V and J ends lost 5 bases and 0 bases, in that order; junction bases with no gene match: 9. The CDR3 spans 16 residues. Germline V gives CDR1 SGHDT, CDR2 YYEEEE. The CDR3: CASSLRQGRMNTEAFF. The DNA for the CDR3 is TGTGCCAGCAGTCTTAGACAGGGGCGGATGAACACTGAAGCTTTCTTT.

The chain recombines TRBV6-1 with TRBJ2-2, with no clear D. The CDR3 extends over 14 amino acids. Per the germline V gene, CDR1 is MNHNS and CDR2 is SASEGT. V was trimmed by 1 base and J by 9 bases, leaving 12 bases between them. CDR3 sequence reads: CASSEGQPTRELFF. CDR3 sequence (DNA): TGTGCCAGCAGTGAAGGCCAGCCGACCCGGGAGCTGTTTTTT.

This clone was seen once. The CDR3 loop reads CASSSRKGTDTQYF. Here the CDR3 DNA reads TGTGCCAGCAGCTCTCGGAAGGGCACAGATACGCAGTATTTT. The chain carries TRBV7-6 and TRBJ2-3; D not certain. Germline CDR1 and CDR2: SGHVS and FNYEAQ. V was shortened by 4 bases and J by 1 base, with 9 bases between the two germline ends. The CDR3 has 14 residues.

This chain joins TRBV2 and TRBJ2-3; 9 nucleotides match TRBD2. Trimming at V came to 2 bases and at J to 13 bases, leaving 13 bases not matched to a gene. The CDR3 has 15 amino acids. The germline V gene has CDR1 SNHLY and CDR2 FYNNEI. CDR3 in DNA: TGTGCCAGCAGTGAAAGCTCGCGCGGCGGGGGGGTAGAGTATTTT. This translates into CASSESSRGGGVEYF.

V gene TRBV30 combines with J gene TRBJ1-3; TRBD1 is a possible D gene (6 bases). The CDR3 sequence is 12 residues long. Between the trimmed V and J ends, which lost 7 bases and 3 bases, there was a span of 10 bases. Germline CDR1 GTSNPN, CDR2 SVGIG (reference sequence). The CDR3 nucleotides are TGTGCCTACAGGGAAGGTGGAAACACCATATATTTT. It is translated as CAYREGGNTIYF.

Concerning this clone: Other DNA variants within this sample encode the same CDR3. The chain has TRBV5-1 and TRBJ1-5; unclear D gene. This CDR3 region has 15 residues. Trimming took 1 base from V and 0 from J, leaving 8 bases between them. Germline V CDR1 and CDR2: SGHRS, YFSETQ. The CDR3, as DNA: TGCGCCAGCAGCTTGTTAGGGAATAGCAATCAGCCCCAGCATTTT. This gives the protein CASSLLGNSNQPQHF.

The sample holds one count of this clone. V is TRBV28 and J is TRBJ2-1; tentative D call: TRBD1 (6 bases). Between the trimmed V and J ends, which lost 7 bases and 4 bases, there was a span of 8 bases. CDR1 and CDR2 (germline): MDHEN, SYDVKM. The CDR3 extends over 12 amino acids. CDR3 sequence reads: CASKQGYNEQFF. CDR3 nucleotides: TGTGCCAGCAAACAGGGTTACAATGAGCAGTTCTTC.

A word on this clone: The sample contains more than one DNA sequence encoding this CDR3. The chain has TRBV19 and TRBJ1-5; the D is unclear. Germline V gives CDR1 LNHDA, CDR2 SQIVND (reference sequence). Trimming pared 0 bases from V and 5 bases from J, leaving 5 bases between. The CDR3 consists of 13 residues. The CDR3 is CASSIDLDQPQHF. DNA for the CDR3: TGTGCCAGTAGTATAGATCTAGATCAGCCCCAGCATTTT. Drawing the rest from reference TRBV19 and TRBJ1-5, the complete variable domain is DGGITQSPKYLFRKEGQNVTLSCEQNLNHDAMYWYRQDPGQGLRLIYYSQIVNDFQKGDIAEGYSVSREKKESFPLTVTSAQKNPTAFYLCASSIDLDQPQHFGDGTRLSIL.

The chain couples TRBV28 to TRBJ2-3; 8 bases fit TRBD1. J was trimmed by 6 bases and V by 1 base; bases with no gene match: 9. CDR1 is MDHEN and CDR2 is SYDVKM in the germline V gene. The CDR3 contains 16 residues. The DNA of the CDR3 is TGTGCCAGCAGTTTATCTTGGACAGGGCCTGGGGATACGCAGTATTTT. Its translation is CASSLSWTGPGDTQYF.

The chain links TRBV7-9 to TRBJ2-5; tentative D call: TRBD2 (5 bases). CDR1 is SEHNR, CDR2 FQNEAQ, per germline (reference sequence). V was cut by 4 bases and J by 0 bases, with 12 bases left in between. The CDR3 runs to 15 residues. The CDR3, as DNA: TGTGCCAGCAGCTCGGGGAACGCTTACCAAGAGACCCAGTACTTC. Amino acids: CASSSGNAYQETQYF.

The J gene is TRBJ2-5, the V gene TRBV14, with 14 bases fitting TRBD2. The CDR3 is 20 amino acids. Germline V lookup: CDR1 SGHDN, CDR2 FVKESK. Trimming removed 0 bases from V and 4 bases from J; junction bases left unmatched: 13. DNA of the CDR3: TGTGCCAGCAGCCAAGATTTGAGCGGGACTAGCGGGAGACGCCGAGAGACCCAGTACTTC. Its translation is CASSQDLSGTSGRRRETQYF. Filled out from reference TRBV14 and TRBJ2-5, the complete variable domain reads EAGVTQFPSHSVIEKGQTVTLRCDPISGHDNLYWYRRVMGKEIKFLLHFVKESKQDESGMPNNRFLAERTGGTYSTLKVQPAELEDSGVYFCASSQDLSGTSGRRRETQYFGPGTRLLVL.

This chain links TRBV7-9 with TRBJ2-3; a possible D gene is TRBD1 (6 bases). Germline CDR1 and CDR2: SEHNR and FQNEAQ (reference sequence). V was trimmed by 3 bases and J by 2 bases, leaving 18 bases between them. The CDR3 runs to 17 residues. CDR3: CASSLGRVGTPTDTQYF. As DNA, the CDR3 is TGTGCCAGCAGCTTGGGGAGAGTAGGGACACCCACAGATACGCAGTATTTT. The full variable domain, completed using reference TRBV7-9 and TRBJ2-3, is DTGVSQNPRHKITKRGQNVTFRCDPISEHNRLYWYRQTLGQGPEFLTYFQNEAQLEKSRLLSDRFSAERPKGSFSTLEIQRTEQGDSAMYLCASSLGRVGTPTDTQYFGPGTRLTVL.

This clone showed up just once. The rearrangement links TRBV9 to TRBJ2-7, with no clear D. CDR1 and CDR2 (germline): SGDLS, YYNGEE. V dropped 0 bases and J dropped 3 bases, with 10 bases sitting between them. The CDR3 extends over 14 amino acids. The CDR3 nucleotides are TGTGCCAGCAGCGTAGACCACCAAGGCTACGAGCAGTACTTC. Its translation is CASSVDHQGYEQYF.